Shown below are 30 T cell receptor beta chains from a single sample sequenced in a study of Ad26.COV2.S vaccination and SARS-CoV-2 variants. Measured with immunoSEQ multiplex PCR; TCRdb has only the in-frame clones, and not every one. The table has about 420,000 clones, 88% seen once. Treatment given: 15 to 20 received Ad26.COV2.S at low or high dose, single or two shots; several received placebo; per-sample allocation not given. Samples came from day 63 after the first vaccine or placebo injection. The input for sequencing was peripheral blood, taken in a trial of Ad26.COV2.S vaccine versus placebo. These receptors came from a person aged 18 to 65 who received the Ad26.COV2.S COVID-19 vaccine or a placebo.

The V gene is TRBV6-5, the J gene TRBJ1-5, with 7 bases fitting TRBD1. CDR3 length: 13 residues. Germline V lookup: CDR1 MNHEY, CDR2 SVGAGI. With 6 bases clipped from V and 9 bases from J, the junction kept 8 bases outside the gene matches. The CDR3 reads CASRDRVFGPQHF. The CDR3 DNA sequence: TGTGCCAGCAGAGACAGGGTATTTGGGCCCCAGCATTTT.

The V and J genes are TRBV4-1 and TRBJ1-6; 8 bases line up with TRBD1. Germline lookup yields CDR1 MGHRA and CDR2 YSYEKL. The CDR3 sequence is 21 residues long. Germline trimming cut 0 bases from V and 1 base from J; bases unmatched to any gene: 14. CDR3 amino acids: CASSQDKPGGTYGSYNSPLHF. CDR3 nucleotides: TGCGCCAGCAGCCAAGACAAGCCAGGGGGCACGTATGGATCCTATAATTCACCCCTCCACTTT.

The V gene is TRBV30, the J gene TRBJ1-4; 7 bases fit TRBD1. CDR3 length: 16 residues. J gave up 0 bases and V 0 bases, and 4 bases lay outside the gene matches. Germline lookup yields CDR1 GTSNPN and CDR2 SVGIG (reference sequence). CDR3 sequence reads: CAWSVGTGATNEKLFF. The CDR3 DNA reads as TGTGCCTGGAGTGTGGGCACAGGGGCAACTAATGAAAAACTGTTTTTT.

The chain recombines TRBV5-1 with TRBJ2-3, with 12 nucleotides matching TRBD2. The CDR3 extends over 16 amino acids. Germline CDR1 and CDR2: SGHRS and YFSETQ. V dropped 6 bases and J dropped 6; count of bases not matched to a gene: 11. The CDR3 bases are TGCGCCAGCACCCGCGGGGCTAGCGGGGGGGCGGATACGCAGTATTTT. Protein sequence: CASTRGASGGADTQYF.

The chain is built from TRBV5-6 and TRBJ1-4; the D gene is possibly TRBD1 (5 bases). Germline V gene sequence: CDR1 SGHDT, CDR2 YYEEEE. Trimming removed 2 bases at V and 0 bases at J, with 17 bases between. The CDR3 length is 18 residues. The CDR3 loop is CASSFGTLRGATNEKLFF. In DNA, the CDR3 is TGTGCCAGCAGCTTTGGCACGTTGAGGGGTGCAACTAATGAAAAACTGTTTTTT. The full variable domain, rest sourced from reference TRBV5-6 and TRBJ1-4, is DAGVTQSPTHLIKTRGQQVTLRCSPKSGHDTVSWYQQALGQGPQFIFQYYEEEERQRGNFPDRFSGHQFPNYSSELNVNALLLGDSALYLCASSFGTLRGATNEKLFFGSGTQLSVL.

The chain uses TRBV24-1 and TRBJ1-2; a possible D gene is TRBD1 (6 bases). CDR3 length: 16 amino acids. V was shortened by 7 bases and J by 4 bases, with 21 bases between the two germline ends. Germline-derived CDR1 and CDR2 are KGHDR and SFDVKD. CDR3 coding DNA: TGTGCCACCAGCGATACGGGGGGCGCGAGCCGCTATGGCTACACCTTC. This translates into CATSDTGGASRYGYTF.

The chain has TRBV6-2 or TRBV6-3 and TRBJ1-5; D unclear. The CDR3 loop spans 14 amino acids. V was cut by 6 bases and J by 2 bases, with 11 bases left in between. Germline V gene data show CDR1 as MNHEY and CDR2 as SVGEGT. The CDR3 DNA sequence: TGTGCCAGCAGCCATGCGGGAGGCAATCAGCCCCAGCATTTT. Protein: CASSHAGGNQPQHF.

The chain carries TRBV5-4 and TRBJ1-4; TRBD1 matches 10 bases. Losses at the gene ends were 3 bases for V and 10 bases for J; bases not matched to a gene: 12. CDR1 and CDR2 (germline): SGHNT, YYREEE (reference sequence). The CDR3 runs to 16 residues. The DNA for the CDR3 is TGTGCCAGCAGCTCGCGTCCCGGGACAGGGGAAGCAAAACTGTTTTTT. Its translation: CASSSRPGTGEAKLFF.

This clone has a handful of counts. For the CDR3, the DNA is TGTGCCAGCAGCGGACGTGGAGGGGGTCGGCAGCCCCAGCATTTT. Its protein is CASSGRGGGRQPQHF. This sequence joins TRBV5-5 and TRBJ1-5; maybe TRBD1 (6 bases). Trimming took 4 bases from V and 7 from J, leaving 18 bases between them. The CDR3 loop spans 15 amino acids. Germline V CDR1 and CDR2: SGHKS, YYEKEE (reference sequence).

V usage is TRBV19 and J usage is TRBJ2-7, with D uncertain. The CDR3 contains 13 residues. V was pared by 4 bases and J by 6 bases, with 13 bases between. Germline V gene data show CDR1 as LNHDA and CDR2 as SQIVND (reference sequence). CDR3 in amino acids: CASSNGIGAEQYF. The CDR3 bases are TGTGCCAGTAGTAACGGCATAGGCGCCGAGCAGTACTTC.

The J gene is TRBJ1-2, the V gene TRBV19; no clear D gene. V shed 6 bases and J shed 5 bases, with 13 bases lying between them. The germline CDR1 and CDR2 sequences are LNHDA and SQIVND (reference sequence). The CDR3 length is 13 residues. CDR3 protein: CASSQVSGYGYTF. The CDR3 coding sequence is TGTGCCAGTAGCCAGGTTTCGGGATATGGCTACACCTTC.

V is TRBV12-3 or TRBV12-4 and J is TRBJ2-2; D possibly corresponds to TRBD2 (5 bases). The CDR3 contains 13 residues. Trimming shortened V by 5 bases and J by 5 bases, and 9 bases separated the two germline ends. CDR3 region: CASSPGKTGELFF. In DNA, the CDR3 is TGTGCCAGCAGTCCCGGGAAGACCGGGGAGCTGTTTTTT.

This chain links TRBV6-5 with TRBJ2-4, with TRBD1 matching over 7 bases. CDR1 MNHEY and CDR2 SVGAGI come from the germline V gene. V shed 2 bases, J shed 1 base, and the junction held 2 bases outside the gene matches. This CDR3 is built from 15 residues. The CDR3 region is CASSYTGEAKNIQYF. DNA for the CDR3: TGTGCCAGCAGTTACACAGGGGAGGCCAAAAACATTCAGTACTTC.

The genes are TRBV28 and TRBJ1-2; D is unclear. The V gene's germline CDR1 is MDHEN and CDR2 SYDVKM. The V gene lost 6 bases and the J gene lost 0 bases, with 14 bases spanning the gap. The CDR3 has 15 residues. DNA for the CDR3: TGTGCCAGCAGATCCTACCCAGCTACTAACTATGGCTACACCTTC. Translated, it gives CASRSYPATNYGYTF.

This chain uses TRBV6-1 with TRBJ1-1; 7 bases map to TRBD1. The CDR3 runs to 14 residues. Germline-derived CDR1 and CDR2 are MNHNS and SASEGT. The J segment lost 7 bases and the V segment lost 0 bases, leaving 5 bases of the junction unmatched. The CDR3, as DNA: TGTGCCAGCAGTGAAGCCGGGGACAGTTTTGAAGCTTTCTTT. Encoded protein: CASSEAGDSFEAFF.

The chain joins TRBV15 to TRBJ2-7, with D possibly being TRBD1 (6 bases). Germline V lookup: CDR1 LNHNV, CDR2 YYDKDF (reference sequence). Trimming shortened V by 6 bases and J by 0 bases, and 12 bases separated the two germline ends. The CDR3 contains 14 residues. The CDR3 sequence is CATSEQGYSYEQYF. The CDR3 DNA reads as TGTGCCACCAGTGAACAGGGATACTCCTACGAGCAGTACTTC.

The chain links TRBV29-1 to TRBJ1-1; 10 bases line up with TRBD1. From germline, CDR1 is SQVTM and CDR2 ANQGSEA. V gave up 7 bases and J gave up 1 base; unmatched junction bases: 3. The CDR3 extends over 13 amino acids. This chain's CDR3 is CSARTGGNTEAFF. For the CDR3, the DNA is TGCAGCGCCAGGACAGGGGGGAACACTGAAGCTTTCTTT.

The rearrangement joins TRBV4-1 to TRBJ2-7; D ambiguous. V was cut by 0 bases and J by 2 bases, with 11 bases left in between. The germline gives CDR1 MGHRA, CDR2 YSYEKL. The CDR3 runs 15 residues. CDR3 bases: TGCGCCAGCAGCCAAGATCCTAATGCCCCCTACGAGCAGTACTTC. It encodes CASSQDPNAPYEQYF.

V gene TRBV4-2 combines with J gene TRBJ2-4; D gene uncertain. Germline CDR1 LGHNA, CDR2 YNFKEQ. Trimming removed 0 bases at V and 0 bases at J, with 9 bases between. The CDR3 totals 16 residues. In nucleotides, the CDR3 is TGTGCCAGCAGCCAAGAAAGGGCGGCAGCCAAAAACATTCAGTACTTC. Translated: CASSQERAAAKNIQYF.

This rearrangement joins TRBV7-3 to TRBJ2-6, with D tentatively TRBD1 (6 bases). This CDR3 region has 16 residues. Germline-derived CDR1 and CDR2 are SGHTA and FQGTGA. Between the trimmed V and J ends, which lost 5 bases and 2 bases, there was a span of 13 bases. CDR3 region: CASSPLQGTGANVLTF. The CDR3 DNA reads as TGTGCCAGCAGCCCGTTACAGGGCACTGGGGCCAACGTCCTGACTTTC.

The chain is built from TRBV6-5 and TRBJ2-7, with 8 bases that match TRBD2. The CDR3 has 14 amino acids. Germline V gene data show CDR1 as MNHEY and CDR2 as SVGAGI. Germline trimming cut 5 bases from V and 3 bases from J; bases unmatched to any gene: 6. CDR3 DNA: TGTGCCAGCAGTCTCCCGGGGGGGATCTACGAGCAGTACTTC. The encoded protein is CASSLPGGIYEQYF.

The chain couples TRBV11-2 to TRBJ2-4, with D possibly TRBD1 on 6 matching bases. Germline CDR1 is SGHAT and CDR2 is FQNNGV. V was shortened by 3 bases and J by 6 bases, with 12 bases between the two germline ends. The CDR3 covers 14 residues. CDR3 residues: CASSFWGLGNIQYF. The CDR3, as DNA: TGTGCCAGCAGCTTTTGGGGGCTTGGAAACATTCAGTACTTC.

The chain couples TRBV6-2 or TRBV6-3 to TRBJ2-1, with 7 bases fitting TRBD1. V was clipped by 4 bases and J by 8 bases; unmatched bases: 14. Germline V lookup: CDR1 MNHEY, CDR2 SVGEGT. The CDR3 consists of 16 residues. The CDR3 loop is CASSWRQGEWVDEQFF. DNA for the CDR3: TGTGCCAGCAGTTGGAGACAGGGAGAGTGGGTGGATGAGCAGTTCTTC.

The chain recombines TRBV7-2 with TRBJ2-7, with 9 bases fitting TRBD2. The germline gives CDR1 SGHTA, CDR2 FQGNSA. The CDR3 loop spans 15 amino acids. J lost 4 bases, V lost 5 bases, and 9 bases had no gene match. CDR3 bases: TGTGCCAGCAGCCCTCCGACTAGCGGTAAATACGAGCAGTACTTC. It translates to CASSPPTSGKYEQYF.

The chain carries TRBV3-1 (or the pseudogene TRBV3-2) and TRBJ1-4, with D possibly matching TRBD1 (6 bases). CDR3 length equals 15 residues. Trimming cost V 5 bases and J 8 bases, with 18 bases left between them. Germline V gene sequence: CDR1 LGHDT, CDR2 YNNKEL (reference sequence). The CDR3, as DNA: TGTGCCAGCAGCTCAGGAGGCGGGGGCAGAGAAAAACTGTTTTTT. It translates to CASSSGGGGREKLFF.

This chain connects TRBV9 to TRBJ2-3; 8 bases map to TRBD2. The junction had 11 bases not matched to a gene; V was cut back by 0 bases and J by 2 bases. The CDR3 sequence is 18 residues long. Germline CDR1 reads SGDLS; CDR2 reads YYNGEE. The CDR3 spells CASSVATGGGPITDTQYF. The CDR3 coding sequence is TGTGCCAGCAGCGTAGCTACTGGCGGGGGGCCAATCACAGATACGCAGTATTTT.

This clone was seen a few times. The CDR3: CASSTTTTGELFF. CDR3 nucleotides: TGTGCCAGCAGCACGACTACCACCGGGGAGCTGTTTTTT. The rearrangement uses TRBV7-9 and TRBJ2-2, with D maybe TRBD2 (5 bases). The V end lost 5 bases, the J end lost 4 bases, and 8 bases lay between the germline ends. CDR1 SEHNR and CDR2 FQNEAQ come from the germline V gene (reference sequence). The CDR3 totals 13 residues. The whole variable domain, remainder taken from reference TRBV7-9 and TRBJ2-2, is DTGVSQNPRHKITKRGQNVTFRCDPISEHNRLYWYRQTLGQGPEFLTYFQNEAQLEKSRLLSDRFSAERPKGSFSTLEIQRTEQGDSAMYLCASSTTTTGELFFGEGSRLTVL.

The chain recombines TRBV19 with TRBJ2-1; D perhaps matches TRBD2 (6 bases). The V and J ends lost 10 bases and 3 bases respectively, with 16 bases between them. The CDR3 loop spans 14 amino acids. Germline CDR1 is LNHDA and CDR2 is SQIVND (reference sequence). CDR3 loop: CATKEGRDYNEQFF. The CDR3 DNA reads TGTGCCACCAAGGAGGGACGAGACTACAATGAGCAGTTCTTC.

The table lists this clone with a count of one. The V call is TRBV4-2, the J call TRBJ2-7; the match to TRBD1 covers 7 bases. V shed 0 bases and J 7 bases; nucleotides not matched to a gene: 9. Per germline, CDR1 LGHNA and CDR2 YNFKEQ. This CDR3 has 15 residues. The CDR3 here is CASSQDAQGVGEQYF. In DNA form, the CDR3 reads TGTGCCAGCAGCCAAGATGCCCAGGGGGTGGGGGAGCAGTACTTC.

This rearrangement joins TRBV19 to TRBJ1-5; D not resolved. Germline-derived CDR1 and CDR2 are LNHDA and SQIVND (reference sequence). Trimming cost V 3 bases and J 5 bases, with 14 bases left between them. This CDR3 has 15 amino acids. The CDR3 DNA follows: TGTGCCAGTAGTATGAGATGGCAGGAGGATCAGCCCCAGCATTTT. Its translation: CASSMRWQEDQPQHF.